This TCR beta chain comes out of a study of blood T cell repertoires in COVID-19. As for the study in general: PBMCs, B-cell-depleted T cells, or T cells were the source of the cDNA or gDNA that made up the material.

Enrolled through a virtual design, the participants were between about 18 and 100 years of age and came from under 25 US areas. Self-reported history from a screening survey and questionnaire set each donor's cohort. Recovered participants had two consecutive negative NP/OP PCR tests, healthcare professional clearance, or symptom resolution. CDR1 and CDR2 (germline): DFQATT, SNEGSKA (reference sequence). The CDR3 totals 17 residues. With V trimmed by 3 bases and J by 1 base, 12 bases remained unmatched. Profiling relied on immunoSEQ multiplex PCR, and the TCRdb table lists in-frame clones only, not all of them. Of 320,000 or so clones listed, approximately 88% are singletons.

Input material: PBMCs or T cells enriched from blood (not recorded which). The chain is built from TRBV20-1 and TRBJ1-5; 7 bases line up with TRBD1. The sequence derives from a man aged 25-45 years who had recovered from COVID-19. For the CDR3, the DNA is TGCAGTGCTAGTCTCGGTCAGGGGGAAGTCAGCAATCAGCCCCAGCATTTT. Translating it yields CSASLGQGEVSNQPQHF.